These 21 T cell receptor beta chains share one sample of origin, sequenced in a study of blood T cell repertoires in COVID-19 (TCRdb year 2020). The library was produced with the immunoSEQ multiplex PCR assay. TCRdb took this table from immuneACCESS and kept in-frame rearrangements with V and J called. Such tables lack part of the clones; where checked against another copy, unresolved V genes explain under half of the gap, and the rest is unexplained. The sample has around 250,000 clones on record, around 83% of them singletons. The ten largest clones take up about 3.5% of the sample. Sequencing was carried out using peripheral blood. The origin of the receptors is a man aged 18-30 years with active or convalescent COVID-19.

The chain recombines TRBV12-3 or TRBV12-4 with TRBJ1-5; 9 nucleotides line up with TRBD1. J lost 7 bases, V lost 8 bases, and 3 bases had no gene match. The CDR3 extends over 12 amino acids. DNA of the CDR3: TGTGCCAGCGGGACAGGGATACAGCCCCAGCATTTT. Translating gives CASGTGIQPQHF.

This clone was counted only a few times. The genes are TRBV12-3 or TRBV12-4 and TRBJ1-4; D possibly corresponds to TRBD1 (5 bases). The CDR3 length is 13 residues. The V and J ends lost 6 bases and 2 bases respectively, with 7 bases between them. The CDR3 loop reads CASSQGTNEKLFF. The DNA for the CDR3 is TGTGCCAGCAGCCAGGGTACTAATGAAAAACTGTTTTTT.

The chain's CDR3 is CASSFSQNTEAFF. DNA for the CDR3: TGCGCCAGCAGCTTTTCACAGAACACTGAAGCTTTCTTT. The gene calls are TRBV5-1 and TRBJ1-1; D unresolved. The CDR3 has 13 amino acids. The germline gives CDR1 SGHRS, CDR2 YFSETQ. V was cut by 2 bases and J by 1 base, with 6 bases left in between.

The gene calls are TRBV30 and TRBJ2-7; the D gene is possibly TRBD1 (6 bases). Germline CDR1 reads GTSNPN; CDR2 reads SVGIG (reference sequence). Trimming pared 0 bases from V and 2 bases from J, leaving 17 bases between. This CDR3 has 16 amino acids. The CDR3 reads CAWSVRIQGPTYEQYF. CDR3 bases: TGTGCCTGGAGTGTACGAATCCAGGGGCCGACCTACGAGCAGTACTTC.

This clone appeared a single time. V and J are TRBV7-2 and TRBJ2-1; D is unresolved. Germline V lookup: CDR1 SGHTA, CDR2 FQGNSA. The V gene lost 3 bases and the J gene lost 9 bases, with 12 bases spanning the gap. The CDR3 has 13 residues. The CDR3 sequence is CASSLPPPGEQFF. For the CDR3, the DNA is TGTGCCAGCAGCTTGCCCCCCCCGGGTGAGCAGTTCTTC.

The chain uses TRBV7-9 and TRBJ2-4; tentatively, D is TRBD1 (5 bases). V shed 5 bases and J shed 4 bases, with 15 bases lying between them. CDR3 size: 15 residues. The germline CDR1 and CDR2 sequences are SEHNR and FQNEAQ (reference sequence). The chain's CDR3 is CASSPASGLKNIQYF. CDR3 DNA sequence: TGTGCCAGCAGCCCCGCCTCAGGGCTTAAAAACATTCAGTACTTC. Combining the CDR3 with reference TRBV7-9 and TRBJ2-4 gives the whole variable domain DTGVSQNPRHKITKRGQNVTFRCDPISEHNRLYWYRQTLGQGPEFLTYFQNEAQLEKSRLLSDRFSAERPKGSFSTLEIQRTEQGDSAMYLCASSPASGLKNIQYFGAGTRLSVL.

This clone was seen a handful of times. The J gene is TRBJ2-2, the V gene TRBV13, with TRBD1 matching 9 bases. Germline V gene lookup returns CDR1 PRHDT and CDR2 FYEKMQ (reference sequence). The CDR3 covers 15 residues. V lost 6 bases to trimming and J lost 3 bases; unmatched junction nucleotides: 5. In nucleotides, the CDR3 is TGTGCCAGCAGTCTCCGGACAGGGGACACCGGGGAGCTGTTTTTT. Residues: CASSLRTGDTGELFF.

The CDR3, as DNA: TGTGCCTGGACGAGGCAGTACACTGAAGCTTTCTTT. This translates into CAWTRQYTEAFF. The chain is built from TRBV30 and TRBJ1-1; unclear D gene. CDR3 size: 12 residues. Trimming removed 4 bases at V and 3 bases at J, with 9 bases between. CDR1 and CDR2 from the germline V gene are GTSNPN and SVGIG (reference sequence).

J is TRBJ2-5 and V is TRBV6-5; D remains ambiguous. Trimming pared 7 bases from V and 5 bases from J, leaving 8 bases between. Germline CDR1 MNHEY, CDR2 SVGAGI. CDR3 length: 11 residues. The CDR3 protein is CASMGVETQYF. CDR3 DNA sequence: TGTGCCAGCATGGGCGTCGAGACCCAGTACTTC.

The chain is built from TRBV4-1 and TRBJ1-2; tentative D call: TRBD1 (5 bases). CDR3 length: 16 amino acids. Germline V gives CDR1 MGHRA, CDR2 YSYEKL. V was shortened by 3 bases and J by 5 bases, with 19 bases between the two germline ends. In DNA, the CDR3 is TGCGCCAGCAGCCAGTCCCAGTGGGAAAAGGGGTATGGCTACACCTTC. This gives the protein CASSQSQWEKGYGYTF.

As regards this clone: Other DNA variants within this sample encode the same CDR3. V usage is TRBV11-2 and J usage is TRBJ1-1; TRBD1 matches at 9 bases. Trimming removed 1 base from V and 6 bases from J; junction bases left unmatched: 0. Germline-derived CDR1 and CDR2 are SGHAT and FQNNGV. CDR3 size: 13 residues. The CDR3 DNA reads TGTGCCAGCAGCTTAGGGACAGGGGCTGAAGCTTTCTTT. Protein: CASSLGTGAEAFF.

The chain couples TRBV7-9 to TRBJ2-7; TRBD1 agrees at 7 bases. The CDR3 runs to 14 residues. Losses at the gene ends were 1 base for V and 6 bases for J; bases not matched to a gene: 6. Germline V CDR1 and CDR2: SEHNR, FQNEAQ (reference sequence). CDR3 in amino acids: CASSLGVHRGEQYF. CDR3 nucleotides: TGTGCCAGCAGCTTAGGAGTACACAGGGGCGAGCAGTACTTC.

This chain connects TRBV5-4 to TRBJ2-6; 10 bases match TRBD1. The CDR3 covers 17 residues. V dropped 5 bases and J dropped 0; count of bases not matched to a gene: 5. From germline, CDR1 is SGHNT and CDR2 YYREEE (reference sequence). CDR3 nucleotides: TGTGCCAGCAGGGCCGGGACAGGGGACTCTGGGGCCAACGTCCTGACTTTC. This translates into CASRAGTGDSGANVLTF.

The rearrangement uses TRBV6-5 and TRBJ2-4; tentative D call: TRBD1 (6 bases). Germline CDR1 and CDR2: MNHEY and SVGAGI. The CDR3 spans 16 residues. With 0 bases removed from V and 2 bases from J, the gap between germline ends came to 11 bases. The CDR3, as DNA: TGTGCCAGCAGTTACTCCCCGACAGGAACCAAAAACATTCAGTACTTC. This encodes CASSYSPTGTKNIQYF.

The CDR3 is CASGRGSDSVEKLFF. The CDR3 bases are TGTGCCAGCGGCAGGGGAAGTGATTCGGTAGAAAAACTGTTTTTT. This rearrangement joins TRBV19 to TRBJ1-4, with D possibly being TRBD1 (6 bases). The ends were cut back, 9 bases at V and 8 bases at J, with 22 bases in the middle. From germline, CDR1 is LNHDA and CDR2 SQIVND (reference sequence). The CDR3 runs to 15 residues.

The chain employs TRBV28 and TRBJ1-5; D is undetermined. Deletions cut 6 bases from V and 0 bases from J, with 9 bases between. Germline CDR1 is MDHEN and CDR2 is SYDVKM. The length of the CDR3 is 14 residues. CDR3 DNA sequence: TGTGCCAGCAGAGAGGACTATAGCAATCAGCCCCAGCATTTT. Encoded protein: CASREDYSNQPQHF.

This sequence joins TRBV3-1 (or the pseudogene TRBV3-2) and TRBJ1-1; D may be TRBD1 (5 bases). Trimming stripped 4 bases from V and 8 bases from J, with 14 bases between. Per the germline V gene, CDR1 is LGHDT and CDR2 is YNNKEL (reference sequence). This CDR3 contains 13 residues. This CDR3 reads CASSLGLFPEAFF. Written as DNA, the CDR3 is TGTGCCAGCAGCCTGGGACTGTTCCCCGAAGCTTTCTTT.

V usage is TRBV14 and J usage is TRBJ2-1; D may be TRBD2 (5 bases). V dropped 1 base and J dropped 2 bases, with 24 bases sitting between them. Germline CDR1 SGHDN, CDR2 FVKESK. CDR3 size: 20 residues. CDR3 amino acids: CASSQVVHRGTISAYNEQFF. The CDR3 nucleotides are TGTGCCAGCAGCCAAGTCGTTCATCGGGGTACGATCTCGGCCTACAATGAGCAGTTCTTC.

The genes are TRBV7-9 and TRBJ2-7, with D unresolved. Germline V lookup: CDR1 SEHNR, CDR2 FQNEAQ (reference sequence). This CDR3 comprises 13 residues. V dropped 5 bases and J dropped 5 bases, with 13 bases sitting between them. Written as DNA, the CDR3 is TGTGCCAGCAGCGCCATCCCCCCGGACGAGCAGTACTTC. This sequence encodes CASSAIPPDEQYF.

The chain carries TRBV19 and TRBJ2-3; 7 bases are shared with TRBD2. After removal of 2 bases from V and 6 bases from J, the junction contained 17 bases not matched to a gene. CDR1 and CDR2 from the germline V gene are LNHDA and SQIVND (reference sequence). The CDR3 has 18 amino acids. The CDR3 loop is CASSIPLLGGGRPDTQYF. CDR3 sequence (DNA): TGTGCCAGTAGTATACCCCTTCTCGGCGGGGGACGGCCGGATACGCAGTATTTT.

The count of this clone is one. This rearrangement joins TRBV29-1 to TRBJ1-2; D uncertain. Germline loops: CDR1 SQVTM, CDR2 ANQGSEA. V was clipped by 0 bases and J by 2 bases, with 7 bases between them. This CDR3 is built from 13 residues. The CDR3 is CSVEDEINYGYTF. Written as DNA, the CDR3 is TGCAGCGTTGAAGACGAGATAAACTATGGCTACACCTTC.